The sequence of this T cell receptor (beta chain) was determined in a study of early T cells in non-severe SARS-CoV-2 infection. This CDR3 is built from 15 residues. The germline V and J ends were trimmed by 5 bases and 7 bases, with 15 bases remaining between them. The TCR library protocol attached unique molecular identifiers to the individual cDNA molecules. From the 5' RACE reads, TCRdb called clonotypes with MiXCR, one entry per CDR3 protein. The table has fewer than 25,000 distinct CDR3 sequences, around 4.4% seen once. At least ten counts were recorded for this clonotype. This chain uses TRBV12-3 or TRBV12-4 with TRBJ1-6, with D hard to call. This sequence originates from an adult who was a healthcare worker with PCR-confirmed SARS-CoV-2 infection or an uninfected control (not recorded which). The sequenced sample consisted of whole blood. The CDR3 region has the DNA TGTGCCAGCAGTGACATTCGGCCTGGGAATTCACCCCTCCACTTT. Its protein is CASSDIRPGNSPLHF.